There are a few counts of the clone carrying this T cell receptor beta chain. The sample belongs to a study of T-cell memory formation after mild COVID-19. Study-level information: Largely, the TCR clusters proved donor specific.

The ends were cut back, 5 bases at V and 6 bases at J, with 14 bases in the middle. In germline, CDR1 is MNHEY, CDR2 SVGAGI. This CDR3 has 14 amino acids. From the 5' RACE reads, TCRdb called clonotypes with MiXCR, one entry per CDR3 protein. There are 95,000 to 120,000 distinct CDR3 sequences in the sample; about 18% occur only once, and roughly 6% lies in the top ten. The origin of this receptor is a man younger than 30 who had mild COVID-19 (a few samples of this study predate the infection). Cell type and time point are not known. The sequencing input was PBMCs or a T cell subset sorted from them (not recorded which). The chain recombines TRBV6-5 with TRBJ2-1, with D possibly TRBD2 on 6 matching bases. In DNA, the CDR3 is TGTGCCAGCAGTCCTCGGCGGGGAGCCAATGAGCAGTTCTTC. Protein: CASSPRRGANEQFF.